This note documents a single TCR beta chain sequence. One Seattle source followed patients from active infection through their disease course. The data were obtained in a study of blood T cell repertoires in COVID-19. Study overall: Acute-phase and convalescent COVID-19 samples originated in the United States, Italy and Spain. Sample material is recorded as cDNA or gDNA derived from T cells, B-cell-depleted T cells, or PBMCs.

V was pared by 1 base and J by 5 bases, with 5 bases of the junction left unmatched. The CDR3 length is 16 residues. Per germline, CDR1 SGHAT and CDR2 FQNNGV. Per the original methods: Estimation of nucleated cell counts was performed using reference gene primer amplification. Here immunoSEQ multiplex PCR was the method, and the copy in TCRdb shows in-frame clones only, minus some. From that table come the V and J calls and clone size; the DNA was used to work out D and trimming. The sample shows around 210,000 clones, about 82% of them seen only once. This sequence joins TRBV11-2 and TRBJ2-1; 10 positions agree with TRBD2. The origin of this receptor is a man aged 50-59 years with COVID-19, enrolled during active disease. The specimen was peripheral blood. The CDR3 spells CASSLVAGGQNNEQFF. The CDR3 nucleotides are TGTGCCAGCAGCTTAGTAGCGGGGGGCCAAAACAATGAGCAGTTCTTC.